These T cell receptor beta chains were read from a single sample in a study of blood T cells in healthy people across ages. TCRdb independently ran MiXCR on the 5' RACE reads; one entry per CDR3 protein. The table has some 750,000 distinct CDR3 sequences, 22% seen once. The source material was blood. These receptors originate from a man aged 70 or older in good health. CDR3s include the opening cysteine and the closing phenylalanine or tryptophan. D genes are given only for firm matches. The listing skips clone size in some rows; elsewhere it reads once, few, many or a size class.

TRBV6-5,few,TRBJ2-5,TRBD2,TGTGCCAGCAGAAACCTCGGGACTAGCGACCAAGAGACCCAGTACTTC,CASRNLGTSDQETQYF
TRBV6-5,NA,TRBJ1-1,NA,TGTGCCAGCAGTTACTCGAGACGGGCGAAGGGAACTGAAGCTTTCTTT,CASSYSRRAKGTEAFF
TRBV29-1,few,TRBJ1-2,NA,TGCAGCGTTTCGACAGCTAACTATGGCTACACCTTC,CSVSTANYGYTF
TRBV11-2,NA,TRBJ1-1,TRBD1,TGTGCCAGCAGCCCCAGGACAGGGGTTTATAGTGAAGCTTTCTTT,CASSPRTGVYSEAFF
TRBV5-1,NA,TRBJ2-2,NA,TGCGCCAGCAGCTTATCAGGGACCACCGGGGAGCTGTTTTTT,CASSLSGTTGELFF
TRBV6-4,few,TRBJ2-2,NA,TGTGCCAGCAGTGGGCTGCCTGGCACCGGGGAGCTGTTTTTT,CASSGLPGTGELFF
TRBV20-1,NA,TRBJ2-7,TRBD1,TGCAGTGCCAGATCCGGGACAGGGATACTCGAGCAGTACTTC,CSARSGTGILEQYF
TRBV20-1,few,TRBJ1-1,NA,TGCAGTGCCTGGACGTTGGAAGCTTTCTTT,CSAWTLEAFF
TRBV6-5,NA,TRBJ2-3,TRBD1,TGTGCCAGCAGCCGGACAGGGATCATACCAGATACGCAGTATTTT,CASSRTGIIPDTQYF
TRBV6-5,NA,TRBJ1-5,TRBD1,TGTGCCAGCAGTGGGACAGGCCCCAATCAGCCCCAGCATTTT,CASSGTGPNQPQHF
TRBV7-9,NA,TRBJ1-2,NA,TGTGCCAGCAACCAAGACCCAGACTCTGGCTACACCTTC,CASNQDPDSGYTF
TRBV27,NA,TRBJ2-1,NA,TGTGCCAGCAGAGCCTTCCCTGGACAGTCTTACAATGAGCAGTTCTTC,CASRAFPGQSYNEQFF
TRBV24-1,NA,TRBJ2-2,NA,TGTGCCACCAGTGATTCTTCAGGGAGGACCGGGGAGCTGTTTTTT,CATSDSSGRTGELFF
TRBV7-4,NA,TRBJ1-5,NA,TGTGCCAGCAGCCCTCAGGACCCCAGCAGCAATCAGCCCCAGCATTTT,CASSPQDPSSNQPQHF
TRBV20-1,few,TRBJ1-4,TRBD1,TGCAGAACTAACAGGGGGCGCGTGACTAATGAAAAACTGTTTTTT,CRTNRGRVTNEKLFF
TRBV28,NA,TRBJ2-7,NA,TGTGCCAGCAGCCCCCGGACCCTTTACTACGAGCAGTACTTC,CASSPRTLYYEQYF
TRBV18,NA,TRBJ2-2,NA,TGTGCCAGCTCACCGGACAGATCGAACACCGGGGAGCTGTTTTTT,CASSPDRSNTGELFF
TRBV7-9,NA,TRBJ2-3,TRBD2,TGTGCCAGCAGCTCGGGACTAGCGGGGGGCAGTAAAGATACGCAGTATTTT,CASSSGLAGGSKDTQYF
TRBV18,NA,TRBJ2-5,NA,TGTGCCAGCACTCGACTGAACCAAGAGACCCAGTACTTC,CASTRLNQETQYF
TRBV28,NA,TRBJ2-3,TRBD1,TGTGCCAACTCCCGAGGGGACAGGGTAGTAGATACGCAGTATTTT,CANSRGDRVVDTQYF
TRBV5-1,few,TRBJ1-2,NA,TGCGCCAGCAGCTGGGCCGGGACTCAGTACGGCTACACCTTC,CASSWAGTQYGYTF
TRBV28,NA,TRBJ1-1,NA,TGTGCCAGCAGTTTAGGCCGGCGACTAAGGGAGGCTTTCTTT,CASSLGRRLREAFF
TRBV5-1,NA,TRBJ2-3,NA,TGCGCCAGCAGCATACGGGACGTAAGCACAGATACGCAGTATTTT,CASSIRDVSTDTQYF
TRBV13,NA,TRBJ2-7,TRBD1,TGTGCCAGCAGCGTCACCGGACAGGGAGTCTACGAGCAGTACTTC,CASSVTGQGVYEQYF
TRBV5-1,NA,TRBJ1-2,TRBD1,TGCGCCAGCAGCTTATCCGGACAGGACGCCTATGGCTACACCTTC,CASSLSGQDAYGYTF
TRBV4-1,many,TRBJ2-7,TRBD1,TGCGCCAGCAGCCAAGAGCAGGGGGTAAGCTCCTACGAGCAGTACTTC,CASSQEQGVSSYEQYF
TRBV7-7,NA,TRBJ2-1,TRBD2,TGTGCCAGCAGCTACGGACTAGCGGGAGTTAATGAGCAGTTCTTC,CASSYGLAGVNEQFF
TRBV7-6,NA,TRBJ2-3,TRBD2,TGTGCCAGCAGCTTAGCTCTAGCGGGAGACCTCACAGATACGCAGTATTTT,CASSLALAGDLTDTQYF
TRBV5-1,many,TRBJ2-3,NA,TGCGCCAGCAGCGTTTCAGGGGCACTTAGCACAGATACGCAGTATTTT,CASSVSGALSTDTQYF
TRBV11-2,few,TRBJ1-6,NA,TGTGCCAGCAGCAGGACGGGAGGGGCTTTTAATTCACCCCTCCACTTT,CASSRTGGAFNSPLHF
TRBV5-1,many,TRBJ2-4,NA,TGCGCCAGCAGCTTCGGCTACCTGGGCAAAAACATTCAGTACTTC,CASSFGYLGKNIQYF
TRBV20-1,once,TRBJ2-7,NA,TGCAGTGCTAGAGATCCAGGCAGGGTAGATGTGGGCGAGCAGTACTTC,CSARDPGRVDVGEQYF
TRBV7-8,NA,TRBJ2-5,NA,TGTGCCAGCAGCTCCCCGGAGAGGGCTCCGACCTCCTTCTTC,CASSSPERAPTSFF
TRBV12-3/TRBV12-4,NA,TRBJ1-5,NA,TGTGCCAGCAGTTCGGGGGCGCGACGTCAGCCCCAGCATTTT,CASSSGARRQPQHF
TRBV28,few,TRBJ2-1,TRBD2,TGTGCCAGCCGCGGGGGGGCCGGTAATGAGCAGTTCTTC,CASRGGAGNEQFF
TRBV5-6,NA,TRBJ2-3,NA,TGTGCCAGCAGCTTGAAGCGGCACTACACAGATACGCAGTATTTT,CASSLKRHYTDTQYF
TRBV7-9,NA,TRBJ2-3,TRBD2,TGTGCCAGCAGCCCCCACGGACTAGCGGGGGGTTATGGCACAGATACGCAGTATTTT,CASSPHGLAGGYGTDTQYF
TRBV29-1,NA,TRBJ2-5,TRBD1,TGCAGCGTTAAGACAGGGTTTTTTTCAGAGACCCAGTACTTC,CSVKTGFFSETQYF
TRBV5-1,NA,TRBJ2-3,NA,TGCGCCAGCAGCCCGGAGGGGGAGGGGGCCACAGATACGCAGTATTTT,CASSPEGEGATDTQYF
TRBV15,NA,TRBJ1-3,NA,TGTGCCACCAGCAGAGCGGGTACTGGAAACACCATATATTTT,CATSRAGTGNTIYF
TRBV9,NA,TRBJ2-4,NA,TGTGCCAGCAGCGATTCAGAGGGAATCAAAAACATTCAGTACTTC,CASSDSEGIKNIQYF
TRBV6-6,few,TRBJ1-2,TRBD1,TGTGCCAGCCGCCCAAGACAGGGGGGTCGGTCGGGCTACACCTTC,CASRPRQGGRSGYTF
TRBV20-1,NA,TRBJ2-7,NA,TGCAGTGCTAGGGACAGCCCTAACTACGAGCAGTACTTC,CSARDSPNYEQYF
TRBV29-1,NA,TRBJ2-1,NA,TGCAGCGTCGAGACCCGCAACAATGAGCAGTTCTTC,CSVETRNNEQFF
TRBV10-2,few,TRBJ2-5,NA,TGCGCCAGCAGGAAGAGTCAAGAGACCCAGTACTTC,CASRKSQETQYF
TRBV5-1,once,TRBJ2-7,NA,TGCGCCAGCAGCTTGCTATCGAGAAGCTCCTACGAGCAGTACTTC,CASSLLSRSSYEQYF
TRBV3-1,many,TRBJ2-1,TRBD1,TGTGCCAGCAGCCACGCCCTACTAGGGGGCCTTAACAATGAGCAGTTCTTC,CASSHALLGGLNNEQFF
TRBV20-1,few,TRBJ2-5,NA,TGCAGTGCTAGAGTTCGCGGGGCGGAGACCCAGTACTTC,CSARVRGAETQYF
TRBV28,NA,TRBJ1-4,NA,TGTGCCAGCAGTGCAGTTGTTATCTCGTCAACTAATGAAAAACTGTTTTTT,CASSAVVISSTNEKLFF
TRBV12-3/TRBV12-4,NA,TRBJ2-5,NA,TGTGCCAGCAGTTTCGCCAGCGGAGAGACCCAGTACTTC,CASSFASGETQYF
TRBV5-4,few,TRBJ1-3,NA,TGTGCCAGCAGCTTGGGTGTGACGGCTCGCGCTGGAAACACCATACATTTT,CASSLGVTARAGNTIHF